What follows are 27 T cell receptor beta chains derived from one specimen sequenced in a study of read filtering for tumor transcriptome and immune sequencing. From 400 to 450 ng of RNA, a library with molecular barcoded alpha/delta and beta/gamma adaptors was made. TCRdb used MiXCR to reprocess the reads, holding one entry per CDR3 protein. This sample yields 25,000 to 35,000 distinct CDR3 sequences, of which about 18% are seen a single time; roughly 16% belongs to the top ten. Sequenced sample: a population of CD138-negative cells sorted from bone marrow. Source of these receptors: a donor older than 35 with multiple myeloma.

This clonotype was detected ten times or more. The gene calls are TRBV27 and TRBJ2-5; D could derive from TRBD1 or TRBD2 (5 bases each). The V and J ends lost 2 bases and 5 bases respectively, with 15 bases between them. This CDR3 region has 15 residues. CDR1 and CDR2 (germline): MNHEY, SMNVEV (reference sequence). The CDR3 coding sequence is TGTGCCAGCAGTTTAATTTTCGAGGGGCAGGAGACCCAGTACTTC. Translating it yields CASSLIFEGQETQYF.

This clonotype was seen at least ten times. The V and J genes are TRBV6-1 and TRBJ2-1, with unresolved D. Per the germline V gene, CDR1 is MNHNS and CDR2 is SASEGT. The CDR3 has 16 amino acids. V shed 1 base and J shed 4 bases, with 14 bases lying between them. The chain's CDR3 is CASSEVGEITYNEQFF. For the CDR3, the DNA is TGTGCCAGCAGTGAAGTTGGGGAAATTACTTACAATGAGCAGTTCTTC.

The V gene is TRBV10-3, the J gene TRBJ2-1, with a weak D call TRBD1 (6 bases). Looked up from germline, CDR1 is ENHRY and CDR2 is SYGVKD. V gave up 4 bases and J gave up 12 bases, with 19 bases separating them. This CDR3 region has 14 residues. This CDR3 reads CAISGLGAGDGQFF. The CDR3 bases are TGTGCCATCAGTGGCCTGGGGGCAGGCGATGGGCAGTTCTTC.

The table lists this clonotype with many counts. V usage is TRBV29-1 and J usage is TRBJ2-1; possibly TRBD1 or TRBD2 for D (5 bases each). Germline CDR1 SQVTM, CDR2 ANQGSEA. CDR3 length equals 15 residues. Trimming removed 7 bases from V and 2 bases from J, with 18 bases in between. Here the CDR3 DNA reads TGCAGCGCCGCCCGGGGCACCCTGGCCTACAATGAGCAGTTCTTC. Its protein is CSAARGTLAYNEQFF.

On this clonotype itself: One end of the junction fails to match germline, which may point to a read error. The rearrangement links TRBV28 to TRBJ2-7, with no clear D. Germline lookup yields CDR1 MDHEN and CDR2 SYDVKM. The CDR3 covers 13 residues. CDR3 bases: TGTGCCAGCAGGCCCGCCTACACCTACAAGCAGTACTTC. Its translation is CASRPAYTYKQYF.

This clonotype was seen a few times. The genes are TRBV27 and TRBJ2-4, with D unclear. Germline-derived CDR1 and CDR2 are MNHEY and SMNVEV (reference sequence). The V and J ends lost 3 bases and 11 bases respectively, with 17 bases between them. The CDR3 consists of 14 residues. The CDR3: CASSFSPSRPVQYF. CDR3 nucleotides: TGTGCCAGCAGTTTTTCCCCGTCTAGACCGGTTCAGTACTTC.

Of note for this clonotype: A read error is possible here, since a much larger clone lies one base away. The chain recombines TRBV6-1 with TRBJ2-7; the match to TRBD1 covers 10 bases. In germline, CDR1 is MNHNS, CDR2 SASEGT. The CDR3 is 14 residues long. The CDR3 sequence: CAGRTGQGTYEQYF. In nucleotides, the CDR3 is TGTGCCGGCAGAACGGGACAGGGGACCTACGAGCAGTACTTC.

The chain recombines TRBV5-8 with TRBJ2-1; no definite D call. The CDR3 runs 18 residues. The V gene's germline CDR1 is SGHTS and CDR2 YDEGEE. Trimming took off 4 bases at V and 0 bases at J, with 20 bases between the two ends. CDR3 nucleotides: TGTGCCAGCAGCGGAATGTCACATTCCGCGAGCTCCTACAATGAGCAGTTCTTC. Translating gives CASSGMSHSASSYNEQFF.

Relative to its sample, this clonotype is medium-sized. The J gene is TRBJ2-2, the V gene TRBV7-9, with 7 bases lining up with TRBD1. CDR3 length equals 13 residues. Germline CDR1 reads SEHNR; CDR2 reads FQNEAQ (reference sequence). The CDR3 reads CATQGENTGELFF. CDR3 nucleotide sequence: TGTGCAACCCAGGGGGAGAACACCGGGGAGCTGTTTTTT.

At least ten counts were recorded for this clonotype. CDR3 nucleotide sequence: TGTGCCAGCACACCGGGACAGGGGGCGTACGAGCAGTACTTC. It translates to CASTPGQGAYEQYF. The V call is TRBV6-5, the J call TRBJ2-7; TRBD1 matches at 12 bases. The CDR3 spans 14 residues. Germline-derived CDR1 and CDR2 are MNHEY and SVGAGI. After removal of 7 bases from V and 4 bases from J, the junction contained 5 bases not matched to a gene.

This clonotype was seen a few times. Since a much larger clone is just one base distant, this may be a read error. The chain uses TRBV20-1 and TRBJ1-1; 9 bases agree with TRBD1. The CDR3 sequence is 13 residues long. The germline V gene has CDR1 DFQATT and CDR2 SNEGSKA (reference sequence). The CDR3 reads CSAYRGPGTEALF. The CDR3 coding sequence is TGCAGTGCGTACAGGGGGCCGGGTACTGAAGCTCTCTTT.

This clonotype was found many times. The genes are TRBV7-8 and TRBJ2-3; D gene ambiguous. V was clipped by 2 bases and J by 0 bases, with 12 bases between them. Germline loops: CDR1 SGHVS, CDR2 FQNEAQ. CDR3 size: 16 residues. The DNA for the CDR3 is TGTGCCAGCAGCTTATTGGCAGCCGAAAGCACAGATACGCAGTATTTT. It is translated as CASSLLAAESTDTQYF.

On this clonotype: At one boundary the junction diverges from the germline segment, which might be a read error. Written as DNA, the CDR3 is TGCGCCACCAGCAGCTTCTCTGGGGCCAACGTCCGGACTTTC. This gives the protein CATSSFSGANVRTF. The rearrangement joins TRBV15 to TRBJ2-6, with a possible D match to TRBD1 (5 bases). Germline CDR1 is LNHNV and CDR2 is YYDKDF (reference sequence). This CDR3 comprises 14 residues.

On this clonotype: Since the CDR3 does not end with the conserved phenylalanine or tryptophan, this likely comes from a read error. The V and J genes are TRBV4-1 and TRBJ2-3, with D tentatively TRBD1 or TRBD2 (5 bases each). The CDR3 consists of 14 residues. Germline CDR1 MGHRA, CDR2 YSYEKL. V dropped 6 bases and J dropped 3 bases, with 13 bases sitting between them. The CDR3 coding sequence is TGCGCCAGCAGACCGGGACGGAGAACAGATACGCAGTATCTT. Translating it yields CASRPGRRTDTQYL.

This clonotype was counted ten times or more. The CDR3 protein is CASSYVQNQPQHF. CDR3 bases: TGTGCCAGCAGCTACGTTCAGAATCAGCCCCAGCATTTT. V usage is TRBV7-8 and J usage is TRBJ1-5; D gene uncertain. CDR1 is SGHVS and CDR2 is FQNEAQ in the germline V gene. This CDR3 has 13 residues. Trimming pared 4 bases from V and 4 bases from J, leaving 8 bases between.

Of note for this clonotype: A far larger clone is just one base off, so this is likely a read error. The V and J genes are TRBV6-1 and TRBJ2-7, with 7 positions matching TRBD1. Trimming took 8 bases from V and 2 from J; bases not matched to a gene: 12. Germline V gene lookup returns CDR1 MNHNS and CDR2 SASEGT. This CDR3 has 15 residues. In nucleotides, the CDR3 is TGTGCCAGCGGCCACGGCTGGGGACAGACCTACGAGCAGTACTTC. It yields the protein CASGHGWGQTYEQYF.

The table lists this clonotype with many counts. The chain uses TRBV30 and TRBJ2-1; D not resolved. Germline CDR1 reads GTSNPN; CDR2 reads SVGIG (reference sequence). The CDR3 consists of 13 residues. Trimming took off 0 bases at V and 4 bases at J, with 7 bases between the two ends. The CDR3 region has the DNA TGTGCCTGGAGTGTAGGCAGTTACAATGAGCAGTTCTTC. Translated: CAWSVGSYNEQFF.

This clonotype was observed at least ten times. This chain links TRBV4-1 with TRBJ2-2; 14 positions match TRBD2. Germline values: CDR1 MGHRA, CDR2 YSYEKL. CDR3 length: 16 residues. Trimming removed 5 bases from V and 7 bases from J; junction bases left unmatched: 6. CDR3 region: CASSSRLAGGVGELFF. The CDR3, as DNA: TGCGCCAGCAGCTCCCGACTAGCGGGAGGGGTCGGGGAGCTGTTTTTT.

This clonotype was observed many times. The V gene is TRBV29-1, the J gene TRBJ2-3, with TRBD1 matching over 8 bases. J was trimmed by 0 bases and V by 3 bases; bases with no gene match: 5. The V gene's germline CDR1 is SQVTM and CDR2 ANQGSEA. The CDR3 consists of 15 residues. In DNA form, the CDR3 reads TGCAGCGTTGATAAAGCAGGGGGCAGCACAGATACGCAGTATTTT. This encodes CSVDKAGGSTDTQYF.

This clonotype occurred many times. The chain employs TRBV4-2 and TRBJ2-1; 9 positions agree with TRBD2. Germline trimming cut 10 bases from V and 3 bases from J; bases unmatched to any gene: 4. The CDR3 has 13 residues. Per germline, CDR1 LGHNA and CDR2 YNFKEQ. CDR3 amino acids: CATSGNIYNEQFF. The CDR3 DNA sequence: TGTGCCACTAGCGGGAATATCTACAATGAGCAGTTCTTC.

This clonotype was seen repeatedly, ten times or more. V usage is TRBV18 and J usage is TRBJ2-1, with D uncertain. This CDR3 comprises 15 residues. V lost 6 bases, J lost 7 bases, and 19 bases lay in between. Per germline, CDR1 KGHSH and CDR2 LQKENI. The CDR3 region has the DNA TGTGCCAGCTCGCGAGGTACCGGGTCTCCAAATGAGCAGTTCTTC. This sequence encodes CASSRGTGSPNEQFF.

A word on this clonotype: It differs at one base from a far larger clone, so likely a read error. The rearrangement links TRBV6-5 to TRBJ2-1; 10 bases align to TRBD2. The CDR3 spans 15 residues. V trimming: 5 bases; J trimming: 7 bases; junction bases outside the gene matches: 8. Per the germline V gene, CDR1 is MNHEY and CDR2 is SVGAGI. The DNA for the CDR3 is TGTGCCAGCAGTAAACGAGCGGGAGGGCCTAATGAGCAGTTCTTC. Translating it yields CASSKRAGGPNEQFF.

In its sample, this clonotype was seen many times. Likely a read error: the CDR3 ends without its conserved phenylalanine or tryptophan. The CDR3 loop reads CASRTGGITDTQYL. CDR3 DNA sequence: TGCGCCAGCCGGACAGGGGGGATCACAGATACGCAGTATCTT. The chain uses TRBV5-1 and TRBJ2-3; TRBD1 aligns across 10 bases. The trim removed 7 bases at V and 2 bases at J, leaving 4 bases unmatched. Germline-derived CDR1 and CDR2 are SGHRS and YFSETQ. The CDR3 is 14 amino acids.

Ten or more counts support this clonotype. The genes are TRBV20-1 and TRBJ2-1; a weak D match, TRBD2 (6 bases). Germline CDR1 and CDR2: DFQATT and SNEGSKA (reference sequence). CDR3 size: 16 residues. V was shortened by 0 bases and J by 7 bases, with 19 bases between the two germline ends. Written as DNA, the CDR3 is TGCAGTGCTAGAGATTGGAGCGGGCAGCAGATTAATGAGCAGTTCTTC. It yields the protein CSARDWSGQQINEQFF.

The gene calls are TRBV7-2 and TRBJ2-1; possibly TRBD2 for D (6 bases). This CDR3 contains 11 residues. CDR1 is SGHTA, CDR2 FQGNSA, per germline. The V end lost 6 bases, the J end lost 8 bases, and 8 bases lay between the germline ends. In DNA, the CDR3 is TGTGCCAGCAGGAGACTAGATGAGCAGTTCTTC. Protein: CASRRLDEQFF.

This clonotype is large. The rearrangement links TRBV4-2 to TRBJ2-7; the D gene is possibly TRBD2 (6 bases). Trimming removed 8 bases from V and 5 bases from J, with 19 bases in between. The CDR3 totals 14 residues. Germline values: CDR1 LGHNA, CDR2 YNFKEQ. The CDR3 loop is CASAAGLGRHEQYF. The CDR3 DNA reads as TGTGCCAGCGCCGCCGGGTTAGGGAGGCACGAGCAGTACTTC.

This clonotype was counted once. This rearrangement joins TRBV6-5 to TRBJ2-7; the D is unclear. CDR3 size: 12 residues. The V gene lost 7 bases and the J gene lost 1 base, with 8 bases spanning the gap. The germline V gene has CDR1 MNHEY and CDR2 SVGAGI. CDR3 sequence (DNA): TGTGCCAGCACCCTGGGGTCCTACGAGCAGTACTTC. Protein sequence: CASTLGSYEQYF.